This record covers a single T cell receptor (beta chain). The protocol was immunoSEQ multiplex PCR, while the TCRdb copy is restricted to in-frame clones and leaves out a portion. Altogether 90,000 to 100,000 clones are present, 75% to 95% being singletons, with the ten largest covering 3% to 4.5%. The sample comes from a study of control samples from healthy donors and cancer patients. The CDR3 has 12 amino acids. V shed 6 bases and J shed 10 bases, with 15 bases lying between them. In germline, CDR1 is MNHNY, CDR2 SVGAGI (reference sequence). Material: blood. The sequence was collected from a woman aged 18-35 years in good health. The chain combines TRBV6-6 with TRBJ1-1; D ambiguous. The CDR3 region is CASRRATAGAFF. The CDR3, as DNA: TGTGCCAGCAGACGGGCCACAGCGGGAGCTTTCTTT.